The table lists the clone carrying this T cell receptor (beta chain) with a few counts. The antigen is not known. Germline-derived CDR1 and CDR2 are MDHEN and SYDVKM. This CDR3 is built from 13 residues. With 2 bases removed from V and 5 bases from J, the gap between germline ends came to 9 bases. The data are from a study of high-grade serous ovarian cancer treatment subgroups. Tumor tissue was taken before any definitive surgery or chemotherapy was given. Study-level points and caveats: CDR1 and CDR2 were left unanalyzed; analyses focused on CDR3.

Clones were sequenced by immunoSEQ multiplex PCR, and TCRdb holds only the in-frame ones, with some missing. This sample has about 30,000 clones, with about 81% found just once. The rearrangement uses TRBV28 and TRBJ1-2, with D perhaps matching TRBD1 (5 bases). Sequenced input: tumor tissue. The source of this sequence is a human donor with high-grade serous ovarian cancer. CDR3 nucleotides: TGTGCCAGCAGTTTAGGTGGGGGGTATGGCTACACCTTC. It encodes CASSLGGGYGYTF.